This TCR beta chain was sequenced for a study of T-cell reconstitution after alpha-beta-depleted transplantation in children. TCRbeta library preparation incorporated unique molecular identifiers. Each CDR3 protein gets one entry after TCRdb re-called the PCR reads with MiXCR. The sample carries about 690,000 distinct CDR3 sequences, approximately 16% recorded once. The CDR3 totals 15 residues. The V and J ends lost 2 bases and 7 bases respectively, with 15 bases between them. CDR1 and CDR2 from the germline V gene are SGHTA and FQGNSA. The V and J genes are TRBV7-2 and TRBJ2-1; D perhaps matches TRBD1 (5 bases). The sample in question was PBMCs from the stem cell graft donor, obtained from the stem cell graft. The sequence was collected from a human donor who donated a stem cell graft to a child with acute myeloid leukemia. The CDR3 loop reads CASSLYGAARNEQFF. CDR3 in DNA: TGTGCCAGCAGCTTATATGGGGCAGCTAGGAATGAGCAGTTCTTC. Combining the CDR3 with reference TRBV7-2 and TRBJ2-1 gives the whole variable domain GAGVSQSPSNKVTEKGKDVELRCDPISGHTALYWYRQSLGQGLEFLIYFQGNSAPDKSGLPSDRFSAERTGGSVSTLTIQRTQQEDSAVYLCASSLYGAARNEQFFGPGTRLTVL.